These 26 T cell receptor beta chains originate from one sample sequenced in a study of tumor-infiltrating lymphocytes in localized non-small cell lung cancer. Generated by immunoSEQ multiplex PCR, the TCRdb table keeps only in-frame clones and is missing some. The repertoire has around 6,400 clones, less than 75% of them found once; the top ten carry over 5%. Sequencing input: uninvolved lung tissue not adjacent to the tumor. The receptors stem from a human donor with non-small cell lung cancer.

The rearrangement links TRBV4-1 to TRBJ2-4; maybe TRBD1 (8 bases). The ends were cut back, 1 base at V and 3 bases at J, with 16 bases in the middle. The CDR3 is 17 amino acids. CDR1 and CDR2 (germline): MGHRA, YSYEKL. CDR3 bases: TGCGCCAGCAGCCAAGCCCTACAGGGGGGGTACAAAAACATTCAGTACTTC. Amino acid sequence: CASSQALQGGYKNIQYF.

The chain recombines TRBV11-2 with TRBJ2-4; the D gene is possibly TRBD2 (5 bases). Germline V gene sequence: CDR1 SGHAT, CDR2 FQNNGV. V gave up 5 bases and J gave up 1 base, with 12 bases separating them. The length of the CDR3 is 15 residues. CDR3 sequence (DNA): TGTGCCAGCAGCACCCGAAGGGAGGCCAAAAACATTCAGTACTTC. It translates to CASSTRREAKNIQYF.

The genes are TRBV5-8 and TRBJ1-5; D is unresolved. Trimming removed 0 bases at V and 9 bases at J, with 13 bases between. CDR1 and CDR2 from the germline V gene are SGHTS and YDEGEE. The CDR3 loop spans 14 amino acids. The CDR3 bases are TGTGCCAGCAGCTTGGTAGGGCCGGTACGGCCCCAGCATTTT. Residues: CASSLVGPVRPQHF. Full variable domain (remainder filled in from reference TRBV5-8 and TRBJ1-5): EAGVTQSPTHLIKTRGQQATLRCSPISGHTSVYWYQQALGLGLQFLLWYDEGEERNRGNFPPRFSGRQFPNYSSELNVNALELEDSALYLCASSLVGPVRPQHFGDGTRLSIL.

The J gene is TRBJ2-6, the V gene TRBV11-3; D perhaps matches TRBD1 (5 bases). CDR1 and CDR2 from the germline V gene are SGHNT and YENEEA. Trimming cost V 6 bases and J 7 bases, with 16 bases left between them. The CDR3 has 15 amino acids. The CDR3 DNA reads TGTGCCAGCAGTGCTACAGGTTCGTTAGCCAACGTCCTGACTTTC. Protein: CASSATGSLANVLTF.

The chain recombines TRBV2 with TRBJ1-3; a possible D gene is TRBD1 (5 bases). CDR1 is SNHLY, CDR2 FYNNEI, per germline. Trimming took 6 bases from V and 0 from J, leaving 9 bases between them. The CDR3 has 14 amino acids. Here the CDR3 DNA reads TGTGCCAGCAGGGGACTTTCCTCTGGAAACACCATATATTTT. As protein: CASRGLSSGNTIYF. The full variable domain, completed using reference TRBV2 and TRBJ1-3, is EPEVTQTPSHQVTQMGQEVILRCVPISNHLYFYWYRQILGQKVEFLVSFYNNEISEKSEIFDDQFSVERPDGSNFTLKIRSTKLEDSAMYFCASRGLSSGNTIYFGEGSWLTVV.

The chain has TRBV7-9 and TRBJ2-5; no reliable D call. The V end was cut by 11 bases, the J end by 2 bases, with 9 bases between. CDR1 and CDR2 from the germline V gene are SEHNR and FQNEAQ (reference sequence). CDR3 length: 11 amino acids. CDR3 sequence reads: CASSQQETQYF. The CDR3, as DNA: TGTGCCTCTAGTCAACAAGAGACCCAGTACTTC.

V and J are TRBV28 and TRBJ2-7; 8 bases line up with TRBD2. The CDR3 is made up of 14 amino acids. Per germline, CDR1 MDHEN and CDR2 SYDVKM. V shed 2 bases, J shed 6 bases, and the junction held 6 bases outside the gene matches. DNA for the CDR3: TGTGCCAGCAGTTTAACGGGAGGGGTCGGCGAGCAGTACTTC. This translates into CASSLTGGVGEQYF.

The chain links TRBV7-2 to TRBJ2-5; 8 bases align to TRBD2. The CDR3 consists of 15 residues. Trimming took 5 bases from V and 4 from J; bases not matched to a gene: 9. The germline V gene encodes CDR1 SGHTA and CDR2 FQGNSA. The CDR3 reads CASSAERLAGETQYF. The CDR3 DNA sequence: TGTGCCAGCAGCGCTGAGCGGCTAGCGGGAGAGACCCAGTACTTC.

This clone turned up a few times. The J gene is TRBJ1-1, the V gene TRBV7-2; D remains ambiguous. The V end was cut by 7 bases, the J end by 4 bases, with 13 bases between. This CDR3 is built from 13 residues. The germline V gene encodes CDR1 SGHTA and CDR2 FQGNSA. The CDR3 protein is CASTRPGSTEAFF. CDR3 nucleotides: TGTGCCAGCACCCGTCCCGGGTCCACTGAAGCTTTCTTT.

The chain is built from TRBV10-1 and TRBJ1-1, with a tentative D call TRBD1 (5 bases). Germline CDR1 and CDR2: WNHNN and SYGVQD (reference sequence). The V and J ends lost 2 bases and 5 bases respectively, with 15 bases between them. This CDR3 has 15 residues. The CDR3, as DNA: TGCGCCAGCAGTGAGGGGGCTATCGGTGGAACTGAAGCTTTCTTT. Translated: CASSEGAIGGTEAFF.

The sample holds one count of this clone. The V gene is TRBV6-1, the J gene TRBJ2-6; TRBD1 aligns across 10 bases. Germline V gene lookup returns CDR1 MNHNS and CDR2 SASEGT. Trimming removed 4 bases from V and 0 bases from J; junction bases left unmatched: 0. The CDR3 runs 16 residues. The DNA for the CDR3 is TGTGCCAGCAGTGGGACAGGGGGCTCTGGGGCCAACGTCCTGACTTTC. This encodes CASSGTGGSGANVLTF.

This sequence joins TRBV21-1 and TRBJ2-3; the table's D call, TRBD2, was not checked against the DNA. TRBV21-1 is a pseudogene locus. The CDR3 spans 14 residues. CDR3 in amino acids: CASSKATRTDTQYF. In DNA, the CDR3 is TGTGCCAGCAGCAAAGCTACCCGGACAGATACGCAGTATTTT.

V is TRBV2 and J is TRBJ1-5, with D possibly TRBD1 on 5 matching bases. V lost 4 bases and J 11 bases, leaving 12 bases between the germline ends. Germline CDR1 reads SNHLY; CDR2 reads FYNNEI. This CDR3 spans 12 amino acids. Written as DNA, the CDR3 is TGTGCCAGCAGTGGGGGACCCCGGGCCCAGCATTTT. Amino acids: CASSGGPRAQHF.

This clone was seen a handful of times. CDR3 sequence reads: CASRRQGPSTDTQYF. CDR3 nucleotides: TGTGCCAGCAGAAGACAGGGCCCTAGCACAGATACGCAGTATTTT. The chain uses TRBV6-5 and TRBJ2-3, with TRBD1 matching 7 bases. V lost 6 bases, J lost 0 bases, and 6 bases stayed unmatched. The CDR3 runs to 15 residues. In germline, CDR1 is MNHEY, CDR2 SVGAGI.

The chain has TRBV27 and TRBJ2-3; no clear D gene. CDR3 length equals 14 residues. Deletions cut 5 bases from V and 2 bases from J, with 11 bases between. The germline V gene has CDR1 MNHEY and CDR2 SMNVEV (reference sequence). CDR3 loop: CASSPWLVTDTQYF. In DNA, the CDR3 is TGTGCCAGCAGTCCGTGGCTAGTCACAGATACGCAGTATTTT.

The chain is built from TRBV5-4 and TRBJ1-6; D is possibly TRBD1 (6 bases). V was pared by 0 bases and J by 8 bases, with 12 bases between. From germline, CDR1 is SGHNT and CDR2 YYREEE (reference sequence). The CDR3 has 15 residues. The CDR3 here is CASSLAAGVDSPLHF. The CDR3 DNA sequence: TGTGCCAGCAGCTTGGCGGCAGGGGTGGATTCACCCCTCCACTTT.

The chain combines TRBV6-4 with TRBJ2-5; TRBD2 matches 10 bases. V was pared by 4 bases and J by 2 bases, with 4 bases of the junction left unmatched. The germline V gene has CDR1 MRHNA and CDR2 SNTAGT. The CDR3 covers 15 residues. In DNA, the CDR3 is TGTGCCAGCAGTGCGCTAGCGGGGGAACAAGAGACCCAGTACTTC. Amino acid sequence: CASSALAGEQETQYF.

The chain uses TRBV29-1 and TRBJ2-2, with 11 bases that match TRBD2. The germline V gene has CDR1 SQVTM and CDR2 ANQGSEA. The V segment lost 7 bases and the J segment 2 bases; nucleotides outside the gene matches: 6. This CDR3 region has 15 residues. The CDR3 sequence is CSGGTSGSNTGELFF. The CDR3 DNA reads TGCAGCGGGGGGACTAGCGGATCAAACACCGGGGAGCTGTTTTTT.

This chain links TRBV30 with TRBJ1-2, with 7 bases fitting TRBD1. CDR3 length: 15 amino acids. Germline V gene sequence: CDR1 GTSNPN, CDR2 SVGIG (reference sequence). Trimming cost V 3 bases and J 2 bases; bases outside gene matches: 9. In DNA, the CDR3 is TGTGCCTGGAGCCGACTCGGGACAGCCAACTATGGCTACACCTTC. It codes for CAWSRLGTANYGYTF.

The chain links TRBV20-1 to TRBJ1-1; TRBD1 might be the D (5 bases). V was shortened by 3 bases and J by 7 bases, with 9 bases between the two germline ends. Germline V gene data show CDR1 as DFQATT and CDR2 as SNEGSKA (reference sequence). This CDR3 region has 11 residues. CDR3 bases: TGCAGTGCTAGCGGACAAATTGAAGCTTTCTTT. Amino acids: CSASGQIEAFF.

The rearrangement links TRBV28 to TRBJ2-2; 13 bases line up with TRBD2. Germline V gene sequence: CDR1 MDHEN, CDR2 SYDVKM. The CDR3 is 18 amino acids. Unmatched junction bases numbered 8, after V lost 1 base and J lost 6 bases. The CDR3 loop reads CASSLFTSGRARAGELFF. CDR3 nucleotide sequence: TGTGCCAGCAGTTTATTTACTAGCGGGAGGGCCAGGGCCGGGGAGCTGTTTTTT.

The table lists this clone with a count of one. The chain recombines TRBV21-1 with TRBJ1-4; the table's D call of TRBD1 was not tested on the DNA. TRBV21-1 represents a pseudogene. CDR3 length: 14 amino acids. The CDR3 nucleotides read TGTGCCAGCGGTCCAGGGGAAACTAATGAAAAACTGTTTTTT. Translation: CASGPGETNEKLFF.

V and J are TRBV5-1 and TRBJ2-7; TRBD1 matches at 12 bases. Looked up from germline, CDR1 is SGHRS and CDR2 is YFSETQ. The CDR3 spans 15 residues. V lost 3 bases, J lost 6 bases, and 7 bases stayed unmatched. CDR3 nucleotide sequence: TGCGCCAGCAGCTCCGGTGGGACAGGGGGCCGCGAGCAGTACTTC. It yields the protein CASSSGGTGGREQYF.

This clone was seen a handful of times. This CDR3 is CASSERRGGAEAFF. In nucleotides, the CDR3 is TGTGCCAGCAGTGAGAGGCGGGGAGGGGCTGAAGCTTTCTTT. The genes are TRBV2 and TRBJ1-1; TRBD1 is a possible D gene (5 bases). This CDR3 has 14 amino acids. Trimming removed 3 bases from V and 6 bases from J, with 14 bases in between. Germline V CDR1 and CDR2: SNHLY, FYNNEI. The variable domain in full, completed from reference TRBV2 and TRBJ1-1, reads EPEVTQTPSHQVTQMGQEVILRCVPISNHLYFYWYRQILGQKVEFLVSFYNNEISEKSEIFDDQFSVERPDGSNFTLKIRSTKLEDSAMYFCASSERRGGAEAFFGQGTRLTVV.

V and J are TRBV10-1 and TRBJ1-2, with D uncertain. V was trimmed by 5 bases and J by 4 bases, leaving 14 bases between them. The germline V gene encodes CDR1 WNHNN and CDR2 SYGVQD (reference sequence). The CDR3 totals 14 residues. The chain's CDR3 is CASSRSRKTYGYTF. CDR3 nucleotide sequence: TGCGCCAGCAGTCGATCGCGAAAGACCTATGGCTACACCTTC.

This rearrangement joins TRBV10-3 to TRBJ2-1; 11 nucleotides agree with TRBD2. V gave up 0 bases and J gave up 4 bases; unmatched junction bases: 2. CDR1 and CDR2 (germline): ENHRY, SYGVKD. The CDR3 is made up of 16 amino acids. For the CDR3, the DNA is TGTGCCATCAGTGAGTCGGGGACTAGCGGTTACAATGAGCAGTTCTTC. It is translated as CAISESGTSGYNEQFF.